This is a list of T cell receptor beta chains from one sample in a study of shared clonotypes between healthy human individuals. Assay: immunoSEQ multiplex PCR; the TCRdb copy retains only in-frame clones and omits some. The sample holds about 1 million clones, around four fifths seen once. Sequencing was carried out using memory CD4+ T cells sorted from blood. These receptors were collected from a man between 18 and 35 years old in good health. Both conserved end residues are part of each CDR3. A D gene is named only where the DNA matches it firmly. The size field is filled for only some rows; it gives once, few, many or a size class.

V gene	clone size	J gene	D gene	CDR3 DNA	CDR3 protein
TRBV19	once	TRBJ1-2	.	TGTGCCAGTTCTAGTTTGGGAGGCTACACCTTC	CASSSLGGYTF
TRBV6-5	.	TRBJ2-7	.	TGTGCCAGCAGTTTGTCTCCCGCCTACGAGCAGTACTTC	CASSLSPAYEQYF
TRBV11-2	.	TRBJ2-7	.	TGTGCCAGCGGGCGGGACCAAACCTACGAGCAGTACTTC	CASGRDQTYEQYF
TRBV5-8	.	TRBJ1-5	TRBD1	TGTGCCAGCAGCCGGGGACAGGGACTCGCTCAGCCCCAGCATTTT	CASSRGQGLAQPQHF
TRBV12-5	.	TRBJ2-2	TRBD2	TGTGCTAGTGGTTTTTGGCTAGCGGGAAACGGGGAGCTGTTTTTT	CASGFWLAGNGELFF
TRBV27	.	TRBJ2-2	TRBD1	TGTGCCAGCAGTATACCGGGACAGGGGTATCGCAACACCGGGGAGCTGTTTTTT	CASSIPGQGYRNTGELFF
TRBV2	.	TRBJ2-7	.	TGTGCCAGCAGTGATGGGCAGGCCGGATCCTACGAGCAGTACTTC	CASSDGQAGSYEQYF
TRBV2	.	TRBJ2-2	TRBD1	TGTGCCAGCAATATCAGGGGACAGGGAGGCACCGGGGAGCTGTTTTTT	CASNIRGQGGTGELFF
TRBV11-2	.	TRBJ2-3	TRBD1	TGTGCCAGCAGCTACGACAGGGGACCGCAGTATTTT	CASSYDRGPQYF
TRBV5-1	.	TRBJ2-5	.	TGCGCCAGCAGATCCACAGCGGAGACCCAGTACTTC	CASRSTAETQYF
TRBV27	.	TRBJ1-1	.	TGTGCCAGCAGTTTTGGGACCAACAGGGACCCGAACACTGAAGCTTTCTTT	CASSFGTNRDPNTEAFF
TRBV28	.	TRBJ2-7	.	TGTGCCAGCCAATTCCTACACTTCTTGAAGGCCTACGAGCAGTACTTC	CASQFLHFLKAYEQYF
TRBV2	.	TRBJ1-2	TRBD1	TGTGCCAGCAGAGCAGGGACAGGGTCGAACTATGGCTACACCTTC	CASRAGTGSNYGYTF
TRBV7-9	.	TRBJ1-1	.	TGTGCCAGCAGCTTCAGCGCCAACACTGAAGCTTTCTTT	CASSFSANTEAFF
TRBV5-4	few	TRBJ2-7	.	TGTGCCACCGCGGGGGGGACAGGCCGCTACGAGCAGTACTTC	CATAGGTGRYEQYF
TRBV7-2	.	TRBJ1-4	.	TGTGCCAGCAGCTCAATGATCGGGAGTGAAAAACTGTTTTTT	CASSSMIGSEKLFF
TRBV5-4	.	TRBJ2-7	TRBD2	TGTGCCAGCAGCTTGCAGGGAGGGATAAACTACGAGCAGTACTTC	CASSLQGGINYEQYF
TRBV12-5	many	TRBJ2-3	TRBD2	TGTGCTAGTGGTTCCACAGCGGGGAGAGTTCAGTATTTT	CASGSTAGRVQYF
TRBV7-2	.	TRBJ1-2	.	TGTGCCAGCAGCCCCGGAGGGGGGGCTGGACTGTATGGCTACACCTTC	CASSPGGGAGLYGYTF
TRBV7-2	.	TRBJ2-7	.	TGTGCCAGCAGCTTGGCCGGGACACCGACAGAGCAGTACTTC	CASSLAGTPTEQYF
TRBV15	.	TRBJ2-7	TRBD1	TGTGCCACCAGCAGAGGGGTGGACAGGGCCACCTACGAGCAGTACTTC	CATSRGVDRATYEQYF
TRBV5-6	many	TRBJ2-2	.	TGTGCCAGCAGCTTGGGCCTTACTCGCACCGGGGAGCTGTTTTTT	CASSLGLTRTGELFF
TRBV5-8	.	TRBJ2-6	.	TGTGCCAGCAGCCGCGGGACGTACCACTCTGGGGCCAACGTCCTGACTTTC	CASSRGTYHSGANVLTF
TRBV12-5	.	TRBJ2-7	TRBD1	TGTGCTAGTGGTTTTTATGGGACGGGACAGGGCAGCTACGAGCAGTACTTC	CASGFYGTGQGSYEQYF
TRBV5-6	few	TRBJ2-5	TRBD1	TGTGCCAGCAGCTTACCGGGACAGGGGGAGACCCAGTACTTC	CASSLPGQGETQYF
TRBV5-1	.	TRBJ2-3	.	TGCGCCAGCAGCCTGGAAACTAGCATATATAGCACAGATACGCAGTATTTT	CASSLETSIYSTDTQYF
TRBV27	.	TRBJ1-1	.	TGTGCCAGCAGTTTTGGGAACCGACGCGCCGGGACTGAAGCTTTCTTT	CASSFGNRRAGTEAFF
TRBV9	.	TRBJ2-7	.	TGTGCCAGCAGCGTGAATCCGACAGGTGCTTACGAGCAGTACTTC	CASSVNPTGAYEQYF
TRBV10-3	.	TRBJ1-2	.	TGTGCCATCAGTGAGGGAGGGGCTAACTATGGCTACACCTTC	CAISEGGANYGYTF
TRBV7-3	.	TRBJ1-2	.	TGTGCCAGCAGCCCCAAAGCGAGCCTCAGGGTGTATGGCTACACCTTC	CASSPKASLRVYGYTF
TRBV18	.	TRBJ2-7	TRBD1	TGTGCCAGCTCACCACGCCCGGGACAGGGGGCCGAGCAGTACTTC	CASSPRPGQGAEQYF
TRBV6-1	.	TRBJ1-5	TRBD1	TGTGCCAGCAGTGCCATTTCGACAGGGTGGGGGAATCAGCCCCAGCATTTT	CASSAISTGWGNQPQHF
TRBV11-3	few	TRBJ2-2	.	TGTGCCAGCAGACCGGGACCTACCATCGGGGAGCTGTTTTTT	CASRPGPTIGELFF
TRBV10-2	.	TRBJ2-2	.	TGCGCCAGCAGTGGTGGCACCAGAGGCGGACGGAACACCGGGGAGCTGTTTTTT	CASSGGTRGGRNTGELFF
TRBV7-2	.	TRBJ2-7	.	TGTGCCAGCAGCTTACTACAGGGCGTATACGAGCAGTACTTC	CASSLLQGVYEQYF
TRBV6-1	.	TRBJ1-5	.	TGTGCCAGCAGTGGCTCCCAATTTTATGGCAATCAGCCCCAGCATTTT	CASSGSQFYGNQPQHF
TRBV7-8	.	TRBJ2-5	.	TGTGCCAGCACCCAAGAGGGCTCTTTGGAGACCCAGTACTTC	CASTQEGSLETQYF
TRBV18	.	TRBJ1-2	.	TGTGCCAGCTCACTAGGACGGGTCGGGGGCTACACCTTC	CASSLGRVGGYTF
TRBV15	.	TRBJ1-2	.	TGTGCCACCAGCAGAGATAAAATGGGAAATGGCTACACCTTC	CATSRDKMGNGYTF
TRBV2	.	TRBJ1-1	.	TGTGCCAGCACCTCCCAGGGGAAGAACACTGAAGCTTTCTTT	CASTSQGKNTEAFF
TRBV30	.	TRBJ1-2	TRBD1	TGTGCCTGGAGTGTAAGGGGACAGGGAACGGGCTACACCTTC	CAWSVRGQGTGYTF
TRBV27	once	TRBJ2-7	.	TGTGCCAGCAGCAGGACAGGCGGGGGCTACGAGCAGTACTTC	CASSRTGGGYEQYF
TRBV6-1	.	TRBJ1-5	.	TGTGCCAGCAGTGAAATACCTTTTGAGAGCAATCAGCCCCAGCATTTT	CASSEIPFESNQPQHF
TRBV11-2	.	TRBJ2-7	.	TGTGCCAGCAGCTTAGGCCCGGCCTACGAGCAGTACTTC	CASSLGPAYEQYF
TRBV7-7	.	TRBJ2-3	TRBD2	TGTGCTAGCAGCTCGTCTAGCGGGGGTAGCACAGATACGCAGTATTTT	CASSSSSGGSTDTQYF
TRBV9	.	TRBJ2-1	.	TGTGCCAGCAGCGCCGTAGGGGCTTTCTACAATGAGCAGTTCTTC	CASSAVGAFYNEQFF
TRBV6-6	.	TRBJ2-7	TRBD2	TGTGCCAGCAGGCCCTCGGGGGGTGCGGCCTCCTACGAGCAGTACTTC	CASRPSGGAASYEQYF
TRBV6-1	.	TRBJ1-2	.	TGTGCCAGCAGTGGACAGAGCAACTATGGCTACACCTTC	CASSGQSNYGYTF
TRBV16	.	TRBJ1-1	TRBD1	TGTGCCAGCAGAGGACAGGGGGCAACTGAAGCTTTCTTT	CASRGQGATEAFF
TRBV19	.	TRBJ1-5	.	TGTGCCAGTACCCCAGGGGAGTACCCCAATCAGCCCCAGCATTTT	CASTPGEYPNQPQHF
TRBV19	.	TRBJ2-2	.	TGTGCCAGTACCGCGTGGGGTAACACCGGGGAGCTGTTTTTT	CASTAWGNTGELFF
TRBV5-1	.	TRBJ2-2	TRBD2	TGCGCCAGCAGCTTGGTGGCTAGCGGGAGCGGGGAGCTGTTTTTT	CASSLVASGSGELFF
TRBV7-2	.	TRBJ2-7	TRBD1	TGTGCCAGCAGCTCCGGGACAGCCCCTTACGAGCAGTACTTC	CASSSGTAPYEQYF
TRBV29-1	.	TRBJ1-2	TRBD1	TGCAGCGTTGAATCAGGGGGCGACTATGGCTACACCTTC	CSVESGGDYGYTF
TRBV4-1	.	TRBJ2-2	.	TGCGCCAGCAGCCAAGGGTGGGCGGACACCGGGGAGCTGTTTTTT	CASSQGWADTGELFF
TRBV29-1	.	TRBJ1-5	.	TGCAGCGCATGGGGGGGGGCAAATCAGCCCCAGCATTTT	CSAWGGANQPQHF
TRBV4-1	.	TRBJ1-3	TRBD1	TGCGCCAGCAGCCAAGACCGGGACAGCATCTCTGGAAACACCATATATTTT	CASSQDRDSISGNTIYF
TRBV18	.	TRBJ2-5	.	TGTGCCAGCTCCGAAGGGAGACTTGAGACCCAGTACTTC	CASSEGRLETQYF